The source of this TCR beta chain is a study of blood T cell repertoires in COVID-19. About the study: Donors in the United States, Italy and Spain gave samples during acute or convalescent COVID-19. Nucleic acid was either cDNA or gDNA, and it came from T cells, B-cell-depleted T cells, or PBMCs.

In the source study's methods: From reference gene primer amplification, estimates of nucleated cell counts were derived. Using immunoSEQ multiplex PCR, the repertoire was profiled, and TCRdb retains in-frame clones only, with some absent. V, J and clone size were drawn from that table, and D and trimming were deduced from the DNA. This sample yields roughly 100,000 clones, of which around nine tenths are seen a single time; over 15% belongs to the top ten. The germline gives CDR1 SNHLY, CDR2 FYNNEI. J gave up 7 bases and V 6 bases, and 12 bases lay outside the gene matches. This CDR3 region has 15 residues.

The source of this sequence is a woman at least 80 years old in a cohort sampled during active COVID-19. Sequenced material: peripheral blood. The chain joins TRBV2 to TRBJ1-2; 9 bases fit TRBD1. CDR3 in DNA: TGTGCCAGCAGCGGGTCGGGACAGGGCCGGGGTGGCTACACCTTC. It is translated as CASSGSGQGRGGYTF. Full variable domain (rest looked up from reference TRBV2 and TRBJ1-2): EPEVTQTPSHQVTQMGQEVILRCVPISNHLYFYWYRQILGQKVEFLVSFYNNEISEKSEIFDDQFSVERPDGSNFTLKIRSTKLEDSAMYFCASSGSGQGRGGYTFGSGTRLTVV.